Listed below are T cell receptor beta chains from one sample, sequenced in a study. TCRdb itself ran the 5' RACE reads through MiXCR, one entry per CDR3 protein. The sample holds about 12,000 distinct CDR3 sequences, roughly 51% seen once. Source material: tumor-infiltrating Tregs sorted from the breast tumor. The origin of the receptors is a female donor with breast cancer. The CDR3 runs from the conserved cysteine through the conserved F or W. The order of the fields is clone size, J gene, D gene, V gene, CDR3 DNA, CDR3 protein. A D gene is named only where the DNA matches it firmly. Size tells how often a clone was seen (once, few, many) or the class of an expanded clone, and some rows leave it out.

clone_size: .
j_call: TRBJ2-1
d_call: TRBD2
v_call: TRBV11-2
cdr3_nt: TGTGCCAGCAGACTAGCGGGAGGGCGCAATGAGCAGTTCTTC
cdr3_aa: CASRLAGGRNEQFF

clone_size: .
j_call: TRBJ2-7
d_call: .
v_call: TRBV5-1
cdr3_nt: TGCGCCAGCAGCCTGGGACCGGTCGCCGAGCAGTACTTC
cdr3_aa: CASSLGPVAEQYF

clone_size: .
j_call: TRBJ2-5
d_call: .
v_call: TRBV29-1
cdr3_nt: TGCAGCGTTGAAGGCCACCGCGGGTCCACGTTACAGTACTTC
cdr3_aa: CSVEGHRGSTLQYF

clone_size: few
j_call: TRBJ2-7
d_call: .
v_call: TRBV20-1
cdr3_nt: TGCAGTGCTAGCAAAGGCAGGACTCAACCCGAGCAGTACTTC
cdr3_aa: CSASKGRTQPEQYF

clone_size: .
j_call: TRBJ2-1
d_call: TRBD2
v_call: TRBV7-2
cdr3_nt: TGTGCCAGCAGCTCCGACGGACTAGCGGGAGGTGATGAGCAGTTCTTC
cdr3_aa: CASSSDGLAGGDEQFF

clone_size: .
j_call: TRBJ1-6
d_call: .
v_call: TRBV12-3/TRBV12-4
cdr3_nt: TGTGCCAGCAGTTCGGAGAATTCACCCCTCCACTTT
cdr3_aa: CASSSENSPLHF

clone_size: .
j_call: TRBJ2-7
d_call: .
v_call: TRBV20-1
cdr3_nt: TGCAGTGCTAGAGGTCCACTCGGCTACGAGCAGTACTTC
cdr3_aa: CSARGPLGYEQYF

clone_size: medium-sized
j_call: TRBJ1-1
d_call: .
v_call: TRBV20-1
cdr3_nt: TGCAGTGCTAGGAGATCAAACACTGAAGCTTTCTTT
cdr3_aa: CSARRSNTEAFF

clone_size: .
j_call: TRBJ1-1
d_call: .
v_call: TRBV20-1
cdr3_nt: TGCAGTGCTAGCAGATTGGAATGGGGCACTGAAGCTTTCTTT
cdr3_aa: CSASRLEWGTEAFF

clone_size: few
j_call: TRBJ1-1
d_call: .
v_call: TRBV18
cdr3_nt: TGTGCCAGCTCACCACGAGCGGGAGGAGAAGCTTTCTTT
cdr3_aa: CASSPRAGGEAFF

clone_size: .
j_call: TRBJ2-2
d_call: .
v_call: TRBV9
cdr3_nt: TGTGCCAGCAGCGTAGCCAGGGTGGGCACCGGGGAGCTGTTTTTT
cdr3_aa: CASSVARVGTGELFF

clone_size: .
j_call: TRBJ2-7
d_call: TRBD1
v_call: TRBV20-1
cdr3_nt: TGCAGTGCTAGAGACCCCCGACAGGGACCCTACGAGCAGTACTTC
cdr3_aa: CSARDPRQGPYEQYF

clone_size: .
j_call: TRBJ2-7
d_call: TRBD1
v_call: TRBV12-3/TRBV12-4
cdr3_nt: TGTGCCAGCAGTTTTGGCGGGACAGGCATCTACGAGCAGTACTTC
cdr3_aa: CASSFGGTGIYEQYF

clone_size: .
j_call: TRBJ1-4
d_call: .
v_call: TRBV4-3
cdr3_nt: TGCGCCAGCAGCCAAGTCAAAGCGGCTGAAAAACTGTTTTTT
cdr3_aa: CASSQVKAAEKLFF

clone_size: .
j_call: TRBJ2-7
d_call: .
v_call: TRBV4-3
cdr3_nt: TGCGCCAGCAGCCAAGAGCCAGGTGGCTACGAGCAGTACTTC
cdr3_aa: CASSQEPGGYEQYF

clone_size: .
j_call: TRBJ1-1
d_call: .
v_call: TRBV28
cdr3_nt: TGTGCCAGCAGTATAGGGGCCCCGCGGGGCACTGAAGCTTTCTTT
cdr3_aa: CASSIGAPRGTEAFF

clone_size: .
j_call: TRBJ2-2
d_call: TRBD1
v_call: TRBV29-1
cdr3_nt: TGCAGCGTTGGACAGGGAACGAACACCGGGGAGCTGTTTTTT
cdr3_aa: CSVGQGTNTGELFF

clone_size: .
j_call: TRBJ2-3
d_call: .
v_call: TRBV3-1
cdr3_nt: TGTGCCAGCAGCCTAAGTCCCAGGGGTACAGATACGCAGTATTTT
cdr3_aa: CASSLSPRGTDTQYF

clone_size: few
j_call: TRBJ2-4
d_call: .
v_call: TRBV7-2
cdr3_nt: TGTGCCAGCAGCTCAACCCAGGGACTCCTGTTAGCCAAAAACATTCAGTACTTC
cdr3_aa: CASSSTQGLLLAKNIQYF

clone_size: .
j_call: TRBJ1-1
d_call: .
v_call: TRBV20-1
cdr3_nt: TGCAGTGCTAGAGATCTTAGGGAGGACACTGAAGCTTTCTTT
cdr3_aa: CSARDLREDTEAFF

clone_size: few
j_call: TRBJ1-4
d_call: .
v_call: TRBV7-2
cdr3_nt: TGTGCCAGCAGCTTAGCGGCTGAAAAACTGTTTTTT
cdr3_aa: CASSLAAEKLFF

clone_size: once
j_call: TRBJ2-3
d_call: TRBD2
v_call: TRBV19
cdr3_nt: TGTGCCAGTAGTAGCGGGAGGTGGGGCACAGATACGCAGTATTTT
cdr3_aa: CASSSGRWGTDTQYF

clone_size: .
j_call: TRBJ2-5
d_call: TRBD2
v_call: TRBV4-2
cdr3_nt: TGTGCCAGCAGCCCTAGCGGGAGGGAGACCCAGTACTTC
cdr3_aa: CASSPSGRETQYF

clone_size: few
j_call: TRBJ1-5
d_call: .
v_call: TRBV7-2
cdr3_nt: TGTGCCAGCAGCCTCTCAGGGATTAGCAATCAGCCCCAGCATTTT
cdr3_aa: CASSLSGISNQPQHF

clone_size: .
j_call: TRBJ1-2
d_call: .
v_call: TRBV5-1
cdr3_nt: TGCGCCAGCAGCTTGACGGCGGACAACTATGGCTACACCTTC
cdr3_aa: CASSLTADNYGYTF